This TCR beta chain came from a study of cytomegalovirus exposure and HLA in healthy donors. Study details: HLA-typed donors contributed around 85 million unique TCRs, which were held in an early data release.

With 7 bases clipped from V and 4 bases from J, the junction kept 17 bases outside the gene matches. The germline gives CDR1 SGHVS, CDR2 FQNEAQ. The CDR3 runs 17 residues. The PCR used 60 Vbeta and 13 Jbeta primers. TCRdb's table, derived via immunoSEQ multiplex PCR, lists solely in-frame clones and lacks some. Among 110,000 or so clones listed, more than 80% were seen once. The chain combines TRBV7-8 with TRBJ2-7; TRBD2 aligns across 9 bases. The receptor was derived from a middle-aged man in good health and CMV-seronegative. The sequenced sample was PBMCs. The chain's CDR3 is CASKAKGSGAGGYEQYF. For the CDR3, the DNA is TGTGCCAGCAAAGCAAAGGGGTCAGGGGCGGGAGGGTACGAGCAGTACTTC. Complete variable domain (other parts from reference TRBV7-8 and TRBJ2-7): GAGVSQSPRYKVAKRGQDVALRCDPISGHVSLFWYQQALGQGPEFLTYFQNEAQLDKSGLPSDRFFAERPEGSVSTLKIQRTQQEDSAVYLCASKAKGSGAGGYEQYFGPGTRLTVT.